Given below is one TCR beta chain in context. What it binds is unknown. Assay: immunoSEQ multiplex PCR; the TCRdb copy retains only in-frame clones and omits some. The sample yields some 180,000 clones, 85% to 95% seen once. These data come from a study of T cell responses to AZD1222 COVID-19 vaccine. Study-wide results and limits: Seropositive status at baseline applied to only a handful of AZD1222 recipients. Scientists sampled the repertoires only once the peak T cell response had passed.

The CDR3 runs 14 residues. V was shortened by 11 bases and J by 0 bases, with 14 bases between the two germline ends. CDR1 and CDR2 (germline): MDHEN, SYDVKM. The sequence was obtained from an adult who received the MenACWY meningococcal vaccine as a control. Sequencing used peripheral blood, obtained 28 days after the second dose of the MenACWY control vaccine. The genes are TRBV28 and TRBJ1-5; D might be TRBD1 (5 bases). CDR3 bases: TGTGCCGAGGGGACGTGGGATAGCAATCAGCCCCAGCATTTT. This codes for CAEGTWDSNQPQHF.